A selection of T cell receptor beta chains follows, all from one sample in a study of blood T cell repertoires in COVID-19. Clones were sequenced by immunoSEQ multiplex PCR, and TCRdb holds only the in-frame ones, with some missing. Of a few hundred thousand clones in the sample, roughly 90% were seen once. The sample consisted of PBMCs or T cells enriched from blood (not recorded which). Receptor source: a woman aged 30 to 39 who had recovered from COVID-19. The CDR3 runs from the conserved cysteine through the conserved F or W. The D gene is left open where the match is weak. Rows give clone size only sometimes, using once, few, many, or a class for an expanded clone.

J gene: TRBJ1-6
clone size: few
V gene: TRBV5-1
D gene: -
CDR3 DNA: TGCGCCAGCAGCGACCGCGGGACCTATAATTCACCCCTCCACTTT
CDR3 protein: CASSDRGTYNSPLHF

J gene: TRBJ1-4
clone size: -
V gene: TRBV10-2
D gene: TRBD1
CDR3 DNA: TGCGCCAGCAGTGGGTTGGGCAGGGGGCTAAAAGAGGAGCAGCGGGCAAATGAAAAACTGTTTTTT
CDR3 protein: CASSGLGRGLKEEQRANEKLFF

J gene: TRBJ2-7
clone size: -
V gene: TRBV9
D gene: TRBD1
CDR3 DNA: TGTGCCAGCAGCGTAGTTGGGGACAGACCCTACGAGCAGTACTTC
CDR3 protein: CASSVVGDRPYEQYF

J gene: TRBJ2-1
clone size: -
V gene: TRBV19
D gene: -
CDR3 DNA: TGTGCCAGTAGTATGGGCAGAACCTACAATGAGCAGTTCTTC
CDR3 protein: CASSMGRTYNEQFF

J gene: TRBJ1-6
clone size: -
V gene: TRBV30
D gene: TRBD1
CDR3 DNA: TGTGCCTGGAGTATGGGACAGGGGAATTCACCCCTCCACTTT
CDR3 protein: CAWSMGQGNSPLHF

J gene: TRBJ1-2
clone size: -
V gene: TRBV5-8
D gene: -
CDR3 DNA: TGTGCCAGCAGCTTGCGGCAGGTGAACTATGGCTACACCTTC
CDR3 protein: CASSLRQVNYGYTF

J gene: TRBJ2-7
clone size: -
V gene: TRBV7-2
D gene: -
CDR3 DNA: TGTGCCAGCAGCCTCAGACAGAGCTCCTACGAGCAGTACTTC
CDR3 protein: CASSLRQSSYEQYF

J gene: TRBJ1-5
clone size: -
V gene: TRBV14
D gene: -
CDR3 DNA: TGTGCCAGCAGCCCCGAGCATTTT
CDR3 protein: CASSPEHF

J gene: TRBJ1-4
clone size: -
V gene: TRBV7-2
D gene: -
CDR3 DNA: TGTGCCAGCAGCCCAAACGCCAGGGAAAAACTGTTTTTT
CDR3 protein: CASSPNAREKLFF

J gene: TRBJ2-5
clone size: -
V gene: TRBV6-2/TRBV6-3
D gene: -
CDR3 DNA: TGTGCCAGCAGTTACTCGACCCCGACTAGTAAAGAGACCCAGTACTTC
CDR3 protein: CASSYSTPTSKETQYF

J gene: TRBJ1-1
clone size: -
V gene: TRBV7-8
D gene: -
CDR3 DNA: TGTGCCAGCAGCTCAAGTGGGGGGATTGAAGCTTTCTTT
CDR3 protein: CASSSSGGIEAFF

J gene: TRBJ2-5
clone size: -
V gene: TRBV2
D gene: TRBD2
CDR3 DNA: TGTGCCAGCAGTAGACTAGCGACTGCGGAGACCCAGTACTTC
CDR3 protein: CASSRLATAETQYF

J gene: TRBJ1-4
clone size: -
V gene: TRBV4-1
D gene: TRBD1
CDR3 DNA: TGCGCCAGCAGCCAGGGCACAGGGGGCTCGGGAGAAAAACTGTTTTTT
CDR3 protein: CASSQGTGGSGEKLFF

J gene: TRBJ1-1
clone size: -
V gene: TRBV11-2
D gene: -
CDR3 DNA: TGTGCCAGCAGCTTAGGCTCCAGGGTGGGGACTGAAGCTTTCTTT
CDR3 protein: CASSLGSRVGTEAFF

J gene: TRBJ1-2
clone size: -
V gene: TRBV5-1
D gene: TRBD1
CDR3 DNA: TGCGCCAGCAGCTTGGGACAGGGTTGGAGCTATGGCTACACCTTC
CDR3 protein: CASSLGQGWSYGYTF

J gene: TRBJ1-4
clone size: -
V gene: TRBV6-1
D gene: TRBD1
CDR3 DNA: TGTGCCAGCAGGGAAGACAGGGGGCTAAGTGAAAAACTGTTTTTT
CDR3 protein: CASREDRGLSEKLFF

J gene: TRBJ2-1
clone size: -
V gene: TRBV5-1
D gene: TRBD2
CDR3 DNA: TGCGCCAGCAGCGCTCCCGGGACTAGCGGGGGGGAGCAGTTCTTC
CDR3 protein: CASSAPGTSGGEQFF

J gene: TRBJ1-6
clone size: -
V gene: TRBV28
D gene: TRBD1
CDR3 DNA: TGTGCCAGCAGCCCCTCGGGACAGGGGGGAATCAACCTCCACTTT
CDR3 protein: CASSPSGQGGINLHF

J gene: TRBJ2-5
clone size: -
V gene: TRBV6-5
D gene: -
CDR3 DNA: TGTGCCAGCAGCAGGGGCAGGGCTGCGCTAGAGACCCAGTACTTC
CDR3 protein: CASSRGRAALETQYF

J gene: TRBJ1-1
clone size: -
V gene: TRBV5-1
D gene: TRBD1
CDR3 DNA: TGCGCCAGCAGCTTGGAACGGACAGGCTACACTGAAGCTTTCTTT
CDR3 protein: CASSLERTGYTEAFF

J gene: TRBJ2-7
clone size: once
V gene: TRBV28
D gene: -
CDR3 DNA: TGTGCCAGCGGGGGGGGCATCTACGAGCAGTACTTC
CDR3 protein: CASGGGIYEQYF

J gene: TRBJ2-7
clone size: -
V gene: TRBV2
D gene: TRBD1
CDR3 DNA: TGTGCCAGCAGTGAGGACAGGGGAACTTACGAGCAGTACTTC
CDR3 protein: CASSEDRGTYEQYF

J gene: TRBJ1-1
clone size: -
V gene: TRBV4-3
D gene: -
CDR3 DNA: TGCGCCAGCAGCCAAGGGAGGGCGGGGGACGCTGAAGCTTTCTTT
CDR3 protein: CASSQGRAGDAEAFF

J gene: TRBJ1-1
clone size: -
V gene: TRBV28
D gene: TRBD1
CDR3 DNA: TGTGCCAGCAGGGAACAGGGGACCAAGGCTGAAGCTTTCTTT
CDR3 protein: CASREQGTKAEAFF

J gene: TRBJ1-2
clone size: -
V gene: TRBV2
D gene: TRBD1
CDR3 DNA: TGTGCCAGCAGTGTTCTAGGGACAGGGGGAGGATATGGCTACACCTTC
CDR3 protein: CASSVLGTGGGYGYTF

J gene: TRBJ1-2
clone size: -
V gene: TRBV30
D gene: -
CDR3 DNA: TGTGCCTGGAGTGTACGACTGAACTATGGCTACACCTTC
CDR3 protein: CAWSVRLNYGYTF

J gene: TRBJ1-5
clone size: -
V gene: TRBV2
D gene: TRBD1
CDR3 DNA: TGTGCCAGCAGTGCACAGGGGTCCCAGCATTTT
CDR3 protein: CASSAQGSQHF

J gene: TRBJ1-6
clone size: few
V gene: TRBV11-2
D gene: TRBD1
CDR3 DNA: TGTGCCAGCAGCTTAGAACAGGGGTTGATTTCACCCCTCCACTTT
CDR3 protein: CASSLEQGLISPLHF

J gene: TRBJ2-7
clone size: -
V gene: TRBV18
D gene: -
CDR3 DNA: TGTGCCAGCTCACCAGAGGGAAACGAGCAGTACTTC
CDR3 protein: CASSPEGNEQYF

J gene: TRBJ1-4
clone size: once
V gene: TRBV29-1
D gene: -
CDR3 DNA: TGCAGCGTTGTAGCAGACTTCTCAACTAATGAAAAACTGTTTTTT
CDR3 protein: CSVVADFSTNEKLFF

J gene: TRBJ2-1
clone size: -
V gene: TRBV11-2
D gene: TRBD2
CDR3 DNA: TGTGCCAGCAGCGCAACTAGCGGGGGTCTCAATGAGCAGTTCTTC
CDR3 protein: CASSATSGGLNEQFF

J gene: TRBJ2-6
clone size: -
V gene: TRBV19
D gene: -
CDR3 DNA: TGTGCCAGTAGTCGCGGACTATCTGGGGCCAACGTCCTGACTTTC
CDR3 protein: CASSRGLSGANVLTF

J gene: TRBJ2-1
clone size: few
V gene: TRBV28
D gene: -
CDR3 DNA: TGTGCCACCACGCAACGACTCGTCTCCTACAATGAGCAGTTCTTC
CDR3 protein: CATTQRLVSYNEQFF